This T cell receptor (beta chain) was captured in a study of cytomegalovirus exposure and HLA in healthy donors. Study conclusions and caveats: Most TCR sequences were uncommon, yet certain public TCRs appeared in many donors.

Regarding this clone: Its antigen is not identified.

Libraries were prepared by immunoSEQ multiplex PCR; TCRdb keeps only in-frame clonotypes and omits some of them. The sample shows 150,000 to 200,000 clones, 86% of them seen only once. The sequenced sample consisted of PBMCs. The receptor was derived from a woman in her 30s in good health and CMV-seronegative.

CDR3 bases: TGTGCCAGCAGCCAGTCACAGGGTTCTATCCACGAGCAGTACTTC. As protein: CASSQSQGSIHEQYF. J is TRBJ2-7 and V is TRBV5-5; D possibly corresponds to TRBD1 (6 bases). This CDR3 spans 15 amino acids. V gave up 4 bases and J gave up 5 bases, with 19 bases separating them. Germline V CDR1 and CDR2: SGHKS, YYEKEE (reference sequence).